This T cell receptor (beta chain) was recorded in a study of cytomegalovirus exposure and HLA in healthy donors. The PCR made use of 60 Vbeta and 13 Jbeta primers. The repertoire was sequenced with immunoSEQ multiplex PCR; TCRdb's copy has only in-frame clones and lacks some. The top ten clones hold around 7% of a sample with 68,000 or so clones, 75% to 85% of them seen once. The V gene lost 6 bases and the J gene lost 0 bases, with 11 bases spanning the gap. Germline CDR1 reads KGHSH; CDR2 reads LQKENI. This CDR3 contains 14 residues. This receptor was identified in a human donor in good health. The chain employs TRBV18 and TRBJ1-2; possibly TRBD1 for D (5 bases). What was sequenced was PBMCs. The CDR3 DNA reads TGTGCCAGCTCGCCGACAGATCCTAACTATGGCTACACCTTC. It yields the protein CASSPTDPNYGYTF.